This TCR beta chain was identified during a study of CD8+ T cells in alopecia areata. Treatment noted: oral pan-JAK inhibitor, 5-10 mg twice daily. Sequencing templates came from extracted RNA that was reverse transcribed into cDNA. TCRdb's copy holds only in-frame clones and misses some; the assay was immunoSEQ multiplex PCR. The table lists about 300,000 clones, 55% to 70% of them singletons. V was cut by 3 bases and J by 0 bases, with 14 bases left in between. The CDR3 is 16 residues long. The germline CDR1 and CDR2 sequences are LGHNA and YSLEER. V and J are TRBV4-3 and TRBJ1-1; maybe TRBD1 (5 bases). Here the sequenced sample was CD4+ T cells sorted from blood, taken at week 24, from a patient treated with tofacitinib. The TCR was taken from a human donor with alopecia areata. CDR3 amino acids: CASSHGKTGVNTEAFF. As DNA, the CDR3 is TGCGCCAGCAGCCATGGAAAAACAGGTGTGAACACTGAAGCTTTCTTT.